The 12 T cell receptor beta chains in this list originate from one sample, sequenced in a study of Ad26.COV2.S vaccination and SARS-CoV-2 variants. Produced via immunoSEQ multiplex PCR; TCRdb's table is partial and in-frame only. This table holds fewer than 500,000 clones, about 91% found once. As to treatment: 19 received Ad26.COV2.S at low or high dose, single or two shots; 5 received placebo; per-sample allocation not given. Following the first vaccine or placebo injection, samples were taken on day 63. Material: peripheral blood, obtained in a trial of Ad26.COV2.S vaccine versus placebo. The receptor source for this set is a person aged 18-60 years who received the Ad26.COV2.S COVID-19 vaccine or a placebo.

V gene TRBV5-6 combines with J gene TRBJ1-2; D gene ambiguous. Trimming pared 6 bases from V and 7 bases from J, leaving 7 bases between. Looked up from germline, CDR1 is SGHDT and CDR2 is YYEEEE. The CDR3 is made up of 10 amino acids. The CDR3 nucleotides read TGTGCCAGCACCGGGATTGGCTACACCTTC. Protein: CASTGIGYTF.

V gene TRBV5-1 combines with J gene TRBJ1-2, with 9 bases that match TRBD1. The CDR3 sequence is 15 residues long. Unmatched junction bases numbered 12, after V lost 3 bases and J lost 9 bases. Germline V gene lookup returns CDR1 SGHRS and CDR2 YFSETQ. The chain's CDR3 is CASSSTPGQGTSYTF. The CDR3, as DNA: TGCGCCAGCAGCTCTACACCGGGACAGGGTACGAGCTACACCTTC.

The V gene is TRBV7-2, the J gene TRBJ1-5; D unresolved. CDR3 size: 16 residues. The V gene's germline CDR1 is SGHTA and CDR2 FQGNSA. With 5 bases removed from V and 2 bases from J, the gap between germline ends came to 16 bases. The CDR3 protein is CASSPPLKGGNQPQHF. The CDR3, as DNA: TGTGCCAGCAGCCCCCCTCTCAAGGGAGGCAATCAGCCCCAGCATTTT.

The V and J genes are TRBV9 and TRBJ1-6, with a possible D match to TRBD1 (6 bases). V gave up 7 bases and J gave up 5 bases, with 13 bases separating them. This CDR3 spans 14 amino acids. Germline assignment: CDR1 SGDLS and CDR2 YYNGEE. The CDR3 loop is CASGGATDNSPLHF. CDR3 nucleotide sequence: TGTGCCAGCGGGGGGGCGACGGATAATTCACCCCTCCACTTT.

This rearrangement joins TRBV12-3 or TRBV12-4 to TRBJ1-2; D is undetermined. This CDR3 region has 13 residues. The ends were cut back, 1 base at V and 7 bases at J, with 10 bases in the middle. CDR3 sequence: CASSLEGPSGYTF. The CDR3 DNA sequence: TGTGCCAGCAGTTTAGAGGGTCCGTCTGGCTACACCTTC.

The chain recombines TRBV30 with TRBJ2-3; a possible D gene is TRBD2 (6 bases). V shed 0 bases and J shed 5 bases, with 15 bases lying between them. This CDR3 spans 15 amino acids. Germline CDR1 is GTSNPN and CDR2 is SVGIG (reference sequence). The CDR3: CAWSVPSEGVDTQYF. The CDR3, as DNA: TGTGCCTGGAGTGTACCTAGCGAAGGGGTAGATACGCAGTATTTT.

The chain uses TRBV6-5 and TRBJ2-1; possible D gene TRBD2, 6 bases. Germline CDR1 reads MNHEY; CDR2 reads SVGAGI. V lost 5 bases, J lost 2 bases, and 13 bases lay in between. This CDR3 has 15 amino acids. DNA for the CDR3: TGTGCCAGCAGTACGGGACTCCCAACCTACAATGAGCAGTTCTTC. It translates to CASSTGLPTYNEQFF.

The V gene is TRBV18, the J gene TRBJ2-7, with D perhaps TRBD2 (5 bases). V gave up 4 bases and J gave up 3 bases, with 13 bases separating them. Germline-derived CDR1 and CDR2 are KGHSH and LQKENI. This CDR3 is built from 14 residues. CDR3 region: CASSRLSGNYEQYV. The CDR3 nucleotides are TGTGCCAGCTCACGGCTATCGGGGAACTACGAGCAGTACGTC.

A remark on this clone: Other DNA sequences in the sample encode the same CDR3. CDR3 coding DNA: TGTGCCAGCAGCTTAGTCGGCAGCTCTGGAAACACCATATATTTT. Translated, it gives CASSLVGSSGNTIYF. The V and J genes are TRBV7-2 and TRBJ1-3, with unresolved D. CDR1 SGHTA and CDR2 FQGNSA come from the germline V gene. Trimming left V 1 base short and J 0 bases short, with 7 bases between. CDR3 length equals 15 residues.

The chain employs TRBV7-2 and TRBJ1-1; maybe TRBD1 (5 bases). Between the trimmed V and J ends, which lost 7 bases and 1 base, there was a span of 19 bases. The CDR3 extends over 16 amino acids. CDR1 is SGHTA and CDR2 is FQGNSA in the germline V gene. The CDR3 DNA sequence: TGTGCCAGCACCCACGGATTGGGGCAAGAGAACACTGAAGCTTTCTTT. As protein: CASTHGLGQENTEAFF.

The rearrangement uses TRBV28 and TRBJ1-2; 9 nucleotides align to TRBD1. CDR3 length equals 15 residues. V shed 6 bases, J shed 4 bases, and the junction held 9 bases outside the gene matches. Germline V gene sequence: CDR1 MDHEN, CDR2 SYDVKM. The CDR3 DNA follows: TGTGCCAGCAGCCCTTGGACAGGGGCAGGCTATGGCTACACCTTC. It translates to CASSPWTGAGYGYTF.

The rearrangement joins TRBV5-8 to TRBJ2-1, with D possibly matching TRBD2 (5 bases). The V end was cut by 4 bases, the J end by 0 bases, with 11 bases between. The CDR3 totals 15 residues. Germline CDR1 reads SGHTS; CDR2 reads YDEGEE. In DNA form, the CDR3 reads TGTGCCAGCAGCGTTAGCGTTAGCTCCTACAATGAGCAGTTCTTC. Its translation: CASSVSVSSYNEQFF.